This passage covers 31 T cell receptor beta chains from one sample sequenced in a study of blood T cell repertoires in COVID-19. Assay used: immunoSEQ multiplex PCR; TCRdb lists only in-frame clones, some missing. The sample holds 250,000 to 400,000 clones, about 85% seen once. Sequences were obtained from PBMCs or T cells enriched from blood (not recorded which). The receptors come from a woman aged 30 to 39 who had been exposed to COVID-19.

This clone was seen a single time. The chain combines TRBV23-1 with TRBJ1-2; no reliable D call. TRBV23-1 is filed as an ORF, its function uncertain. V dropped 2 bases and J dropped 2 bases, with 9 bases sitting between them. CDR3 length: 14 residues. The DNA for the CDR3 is TGCGCCAGCAGTCAACCGACACCGAACTATGGCTACACCTTC. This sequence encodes CASSQPTPNYGYTF.

Here the CDR3 reads CASSSSGGASGYTF. The CDR3 coding sequence is TGTGCCAGCAGTTCCTCAGGGGGAGCAAGTGGCTACACCTTC. This chain joins TRBV28 and TRBJ1-2, with TRBD1 identical over 7 bases. V shed 4 bases and J 7 bases; nucleotides not matched to a gene: 9. The CDR3 is made up of 14 amino acids. From germline, CDR1 is MDHEN and CDR2 SYDVKM.

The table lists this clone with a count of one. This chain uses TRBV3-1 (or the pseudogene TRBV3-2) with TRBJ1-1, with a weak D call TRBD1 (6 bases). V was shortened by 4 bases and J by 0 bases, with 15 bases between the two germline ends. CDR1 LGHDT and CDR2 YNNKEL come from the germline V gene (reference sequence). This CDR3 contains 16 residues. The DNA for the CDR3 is TGTGCCAGCAGCCCCCATAGTCAGGGGATGAACACTGAAGCTTTCTTT. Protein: CASSPHSQGMNTEAFF.

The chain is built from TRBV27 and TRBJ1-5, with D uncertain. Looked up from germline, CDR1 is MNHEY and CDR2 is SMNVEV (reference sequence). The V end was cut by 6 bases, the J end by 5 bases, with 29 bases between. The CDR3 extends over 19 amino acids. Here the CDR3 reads CASSRRRAGRNYDYQPQHF. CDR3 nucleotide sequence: TGTGCCAGCAGCCGCCGAAGAGCTGGTAGAAACTACGACTATCAGCCCCAGCATTTT.

CDR3 protein: CASIERGQSETQYF. CDR3 nucleotide sequence: TGTGCCAGCATCGAAAGGGGACAGTCGGAGACCCAGTACTTC. The chain recombines TRBV6-5 with TRBJ2-5, with 7 nucleotides matching TRBD1. This CDR3 region has 14 residues. Germline CDR1 MNHEY, CDR2 SVGAGI. V shed 7 bases and J 5 bases; nucleotides not matched to a gene: 10.

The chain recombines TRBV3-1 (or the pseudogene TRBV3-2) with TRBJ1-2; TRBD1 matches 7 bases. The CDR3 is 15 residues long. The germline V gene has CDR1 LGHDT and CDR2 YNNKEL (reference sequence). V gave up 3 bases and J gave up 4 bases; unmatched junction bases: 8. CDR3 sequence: CASSQSYRGAYGYTF. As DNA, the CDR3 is TGTGCCAGCAGCCAGTCTTACAGGGGCGCCTATGGCTACACCTTC.

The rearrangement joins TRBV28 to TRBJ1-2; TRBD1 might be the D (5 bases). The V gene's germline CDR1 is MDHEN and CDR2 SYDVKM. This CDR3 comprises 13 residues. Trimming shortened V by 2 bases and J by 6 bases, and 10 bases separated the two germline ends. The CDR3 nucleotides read TGTGCCAGCAGTTTACAGGGAAGGGATGGCTACACCTTC. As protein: CASSLQGRDGYTF.

The CDR3 DNA is TGTGCCAGCAGCCCTGGGACAGAGCAAGGCTACACCTTC. It codes for CASSPGTEQGYTF. The chain employs TRBV11-1 and TRBJ1-2, with TRBD1 matching 7 bases. Germline V gene lookup returns CDR1 SGHAT and CDR2 FQDESV (reference sequence). CDR3 size: 13 residues. V was pared by 5 bases and J by 8 bases, with 8 bases of the junction left unmatched.

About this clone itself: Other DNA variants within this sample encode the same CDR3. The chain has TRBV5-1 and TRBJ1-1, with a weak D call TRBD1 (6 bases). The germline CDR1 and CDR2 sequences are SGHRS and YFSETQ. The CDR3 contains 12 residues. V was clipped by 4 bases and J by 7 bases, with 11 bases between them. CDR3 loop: CASSPETGEAFF. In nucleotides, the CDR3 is TGCGCCAGCAGCCCCGAGACAGGTGAAGCTTTCTTT.

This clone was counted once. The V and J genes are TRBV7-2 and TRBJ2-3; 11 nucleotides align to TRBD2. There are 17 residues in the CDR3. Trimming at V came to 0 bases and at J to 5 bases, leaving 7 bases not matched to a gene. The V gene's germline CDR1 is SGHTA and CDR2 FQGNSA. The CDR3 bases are TGTGCCAGCAGCTTAGCATTTAGCGGGAGGGCGGGAGATACGCAGTATTTT. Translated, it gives CASSLAFSGRAGDTQYF.

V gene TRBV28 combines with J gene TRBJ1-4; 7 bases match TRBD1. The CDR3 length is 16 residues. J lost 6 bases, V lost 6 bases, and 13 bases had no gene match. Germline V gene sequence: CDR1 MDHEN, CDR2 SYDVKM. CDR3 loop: CASSPSRGLRDEKLFF. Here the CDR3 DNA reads TGTGCCAGCAGCCCATCGAGGGGGCTACGAGATGAAAAACTGTTTTTT.

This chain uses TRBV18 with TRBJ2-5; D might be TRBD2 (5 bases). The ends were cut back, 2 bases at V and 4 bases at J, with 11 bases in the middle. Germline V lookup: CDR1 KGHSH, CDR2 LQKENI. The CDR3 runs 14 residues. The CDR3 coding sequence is TGTGCCAGCTCACCAACCGGGATGGGAGAGACCCAGTACTTC. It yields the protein CASSPTGMGETQYF.

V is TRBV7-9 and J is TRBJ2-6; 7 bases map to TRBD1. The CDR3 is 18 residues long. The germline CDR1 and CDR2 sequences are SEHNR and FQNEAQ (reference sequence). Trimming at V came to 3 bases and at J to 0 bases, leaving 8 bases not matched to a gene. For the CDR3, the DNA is TGTGCCAGCAGCTTCCTGGCAGGGGGTCCCTCTGGGGCCAACGTCCTGACTTTC. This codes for CASSFLAGGPSGANVLTF.

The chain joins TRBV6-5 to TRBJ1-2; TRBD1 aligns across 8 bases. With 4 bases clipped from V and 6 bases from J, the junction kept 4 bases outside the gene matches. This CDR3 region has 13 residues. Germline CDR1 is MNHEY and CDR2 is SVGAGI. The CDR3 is CASSWTGIDGYTF. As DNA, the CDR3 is TGTGCCAGCAGTTGGACAGGGATTGATGGCTACACCTTC.

The CDR3 region has the DNA TGTGCCAGCAAGGCGAGTGCGGGGGGCCACAATGAGCAGTTCTTC. Its protein is CASKASAGGHNEQFF. This rearrangement joins TRBV2 to TRBJ2-1, with 8 bases matching TRBD2. Germline V gene data show CDR1 as SNHLY and CDR2 as FYNNEI. The CDR3 sequence is 15 residues long. The V segment lost 7 bases and the J segment 5 bases; nucleotides outside the gene matches: 10.

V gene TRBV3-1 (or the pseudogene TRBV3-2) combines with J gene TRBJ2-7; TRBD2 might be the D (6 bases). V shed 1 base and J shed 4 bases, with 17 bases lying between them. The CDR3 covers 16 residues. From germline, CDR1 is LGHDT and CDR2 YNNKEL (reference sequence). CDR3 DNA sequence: TGTGCCAGCAGCCAAGGGGACGGGAGTTTTATATACGAGCAGTACTTC. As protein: CASSQGDGSFIYEQYF.

For the CDR3, the DNA is TGTGCCAGTTCCCCCTCGGGACAGGGGAGCAACGAGCAGTACTTC. Amino acid sequence: CASSPSGQGSNEQYF. The chain has TRBV19 and TRBJ2-7; 10 nucleotides agree with TRBD1. The V gene's germline CDR1 is LNHDA and CDR2 SQIVND (reference sequence). Germline trimming cut 8 bases from V and 5 bases from J; bases unmatched to any gene: 12. The CDR3 is made up of 15 amino acids.

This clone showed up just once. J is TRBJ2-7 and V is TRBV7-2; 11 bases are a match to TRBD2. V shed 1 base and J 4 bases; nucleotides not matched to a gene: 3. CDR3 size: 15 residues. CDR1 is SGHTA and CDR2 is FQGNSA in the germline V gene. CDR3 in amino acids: CASSLGASGGYEQYF. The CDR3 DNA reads TGTGCCAGCAGCTTAGGGGCTAGCGGGGGGTACGAGCAGTACTTC.

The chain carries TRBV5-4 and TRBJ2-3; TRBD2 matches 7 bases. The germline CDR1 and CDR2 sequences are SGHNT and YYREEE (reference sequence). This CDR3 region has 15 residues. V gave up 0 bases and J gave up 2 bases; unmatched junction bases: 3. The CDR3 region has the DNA TGTGCCAGCAGCTTGGACCGGGGGGTCACAGATACGCAGTATTTT. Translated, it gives CASSLDRGVTDTQYF.

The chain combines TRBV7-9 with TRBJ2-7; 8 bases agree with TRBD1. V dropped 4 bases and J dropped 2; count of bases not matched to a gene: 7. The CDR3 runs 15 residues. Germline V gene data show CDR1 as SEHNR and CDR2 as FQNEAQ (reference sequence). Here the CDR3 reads CASSSWTGLTYEQYF. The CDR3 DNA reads TGTGCCAGCAGCTCATGGACAGGGTTAACCTACGAGCAGTACTTC.

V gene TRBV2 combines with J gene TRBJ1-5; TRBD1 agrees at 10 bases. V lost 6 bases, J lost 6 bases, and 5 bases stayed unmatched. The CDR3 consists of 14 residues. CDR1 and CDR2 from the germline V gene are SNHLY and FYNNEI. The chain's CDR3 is CASREDRGGQPQHF. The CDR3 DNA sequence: TGTGCCAGCAGAGAGGACAGGGGGGGTCAGCCCCAGCATTTT.

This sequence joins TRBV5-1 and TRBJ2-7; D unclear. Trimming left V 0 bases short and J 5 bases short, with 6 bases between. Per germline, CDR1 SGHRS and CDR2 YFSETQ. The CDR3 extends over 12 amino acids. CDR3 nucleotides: TGCGCCAGCAGCTTGGGACACGACGAGCAGTACTTC. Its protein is CASSLGHDEQYF. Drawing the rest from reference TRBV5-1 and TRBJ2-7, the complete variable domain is KAGVTQTPRYLIKTRGQQVTLSCSPISGHRSVSWYQQTPGQGLQFLFEYFSETQRNKGNFPGRFSGRQFSNSRSEMNVSTLELGDSALYLCASSLGHDEQYFGPGTRLTVT.

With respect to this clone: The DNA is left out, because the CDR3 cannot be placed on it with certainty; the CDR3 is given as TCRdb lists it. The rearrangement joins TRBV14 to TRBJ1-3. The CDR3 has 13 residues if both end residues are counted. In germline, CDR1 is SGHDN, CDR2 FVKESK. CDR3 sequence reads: CASSQVGSHHIFW.

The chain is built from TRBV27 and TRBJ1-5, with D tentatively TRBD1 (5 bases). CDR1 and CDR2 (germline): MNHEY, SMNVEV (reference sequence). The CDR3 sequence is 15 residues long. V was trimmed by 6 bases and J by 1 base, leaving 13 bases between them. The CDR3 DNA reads TGTGCCAGCAGGGACACCGTCGCGAGCAATCAGCCCCAGCATTTT. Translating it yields CASRDTVASNQPQHF.

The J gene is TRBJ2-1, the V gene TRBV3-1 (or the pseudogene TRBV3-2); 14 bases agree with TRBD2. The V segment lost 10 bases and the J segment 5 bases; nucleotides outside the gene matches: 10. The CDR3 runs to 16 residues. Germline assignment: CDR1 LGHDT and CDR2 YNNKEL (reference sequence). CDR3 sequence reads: CATQGLAGEPHNEQFF. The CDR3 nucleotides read TGTGCCACCCAGGGACTAGCGGGAGAACCCCACAATGAGCAGTTCTTC.

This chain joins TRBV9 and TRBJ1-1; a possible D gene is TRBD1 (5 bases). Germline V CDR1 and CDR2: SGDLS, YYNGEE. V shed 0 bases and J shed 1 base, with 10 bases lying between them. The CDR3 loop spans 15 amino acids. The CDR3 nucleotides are TGTGCCAGCAGCGTAGCTACCGGGGGGAACACTGAAGCTTTCTTT. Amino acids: CASSVATGGNTEAFF.

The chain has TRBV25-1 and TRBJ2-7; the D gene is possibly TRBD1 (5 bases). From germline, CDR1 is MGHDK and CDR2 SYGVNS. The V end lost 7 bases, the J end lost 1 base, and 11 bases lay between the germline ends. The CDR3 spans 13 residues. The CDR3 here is CASTRQYSYEQYF. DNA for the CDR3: TGTGCCAGCACTCGACAGTATTCCTACGAGCAGTACTTC.

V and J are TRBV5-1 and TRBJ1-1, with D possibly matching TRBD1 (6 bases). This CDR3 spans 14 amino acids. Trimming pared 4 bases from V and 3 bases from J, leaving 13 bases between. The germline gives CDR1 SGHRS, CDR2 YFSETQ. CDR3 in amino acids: CASSVNWGHTEAFF. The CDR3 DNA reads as TGCGCCAGCAGCGTAAACTGGGGGCACACTGAAGCTTTCTTT.

CDR3 protein: CASSMALNEKLFF. In DNA, the CDR3 is TGTGCCAGCTCAATGGCCTTAAATGAAAAACTGTTTTTT. This chain uses TRBV18 with TRBJ1-4; no clear D gene. The CDR3 has 13 residues. V lost 5 bases and J 5 bases, leaving 9 bases between the germline ends. Germline V gene sequence: CDR1 KGHSH, CDR2 LQKENI.

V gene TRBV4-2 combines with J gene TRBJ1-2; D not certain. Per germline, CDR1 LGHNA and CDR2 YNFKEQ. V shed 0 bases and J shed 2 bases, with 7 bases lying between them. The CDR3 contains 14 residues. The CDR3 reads CASSQDRGNYGYTF. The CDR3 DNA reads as TGTGCCAGCAGCCAAGATAGAGGCAACTATGGCTACACCTTC.

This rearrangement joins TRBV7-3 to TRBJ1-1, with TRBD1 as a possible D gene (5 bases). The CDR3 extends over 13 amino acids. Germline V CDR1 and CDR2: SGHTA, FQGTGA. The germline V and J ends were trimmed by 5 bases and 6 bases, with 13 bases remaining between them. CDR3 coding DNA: TGTGCCAGCAGCGCACGGGGGAGATCTGAAGCTTTCTTT. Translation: CASSARGRSEAFF.